A selection of T cell receptor beta chains follows, all from one sample in a study of blood T cell repertoires in COVID-19. Here immunoSEQ multiplex PCR was the method, and the copy in TCRdb shows in-frame clones only, minus some. The repertoire holds fewer than 250,000 clones, with 82% as singletons. Sample: peripheral blood. The receptors stem from a woman between 65 and 79 years old with acute or convalescent COVID-19. Both conserved end residues are part of each CDR3. The D gene is left open where the match is weak. Size tells how often a clone was seen (once, few, many) or the class of an expanded clone, and some rows leave it out.

clone_size	v_call	cdr3_length	j_call	d_call	cdr3_aa	cdr3_nt
-	TRBV19	14	TRBJ1-2	-	CASSITPGNYGYTF	TGTGCCAGTAGTATCACTCCAGGGAACTATGGCTACACCTTC
-	TRBV6-2/TRBV6-3	16	TRBJ1-1	TRBD1	CASSYPLQGWNTEAFF	TGTGCCAGCAGTTACCCTCTACAGGGGTGGAACACTGAAGCTTTCTTT
-	TRBV12-5	13	TRBJ1-2	-	CASGRDSTYGYTF	TGTGCTAGTGGACGCGACAGCACCTATGGCTACACCTTC
once	TRBV14	13	TRBJ2-1	-	CASSQTPGNEQFF	TGTGCCAGCAGCCAAACCCCAGGCAATGAGCAGTTCTTC
-	TRBV2	14	TRBJ1-6	-	CASIGARDGSPLHF	TGTGCCAGCATAGGGGCTAGAGACGGTTCACCCCTCCACTTT
-	TRBV2	12	TRBJ1-2	-	CASSRGGYGYTF	TGTGCCAGCAGCCGGGGAGGATATGGCTACACCTTC
-	TRBV7-2	16	TRBJ1-3	-	CASSLARSGSGNTIYF	TGTGCCAGCAGCTTAGCGCGGTCTGGGAGCGGAAACACCATATATTTT
-	TRBV6-1	14	TRBJ2-5	-	CASSEEWALETQYF	TGTGCCAGCAGTGAAGAGTGGGCGTTGGAGACCCAGTACTTC
-	TRBV2	14	TRBJ2-3	-	CASSGDRGTDTQYF	TGTGCCAGCAGTGGGGATCGAGGGACAGATACGCAGTATTTT
many	TRBV25-1	14	TRBJ1-6	-	CASSDWGRMSPLHF	TGTGCCAGCAGTGATTGGGGGCGTATGTCACCCCTCCACTTT
-	TRBV18	17	TRBJ1-5	TRBD1	CASSPRVPGQGGQPQHF	TGTGCCAGCTCACCACGTGTGCCGGGACAGGGGGGTCAGCCCCAGCATTTT
-	TRBV28	14	TRBJ1-1	TRBD1	CASSLTGGRTEAFF	TGTGCCAGCAGTCTCACAGGGGGCCGAACTGAAGCTTTCTTT
-	TRBV30	14	TRBJ1-5	TRBD1	CAWSGQGARAPQHF	TGTGCCTGGAGTGGACAGGGGGCGCGAGCCCCCCAGCATTTT
-	TRBV20-1	11	TRBJ2-1	-	CSASRGNEQFF	TGCAGTGCTAGCCGGGGGAATGAGCAGTTCTTC
-	TRBV7-9	13	TRBJ1-1	-	CASSQAGATEAFF	TGTGCCAGCAGCCAGGCAGGGGCCACTGAAGCTTTCTTT
once	TRBV5-1	15	TRBJ1-1	TRBD1	CASSHTGQGNTEAFF	TGCGCCAGCAGCCATACGGGACAGGGGAACACTGAAGCTTTCTTT
few	TRBV18	15	TRBJ2-1	-	CASSPPQGVHNEQFF	TGTGCCAGCTCACCTCCGCAGGGCGTCCACAATGAGCAGTTCTTC
-	TRBV7-9	16	TRBJ1-2	-	CASSPLLTGSNYGYTF	TGTGCCAGCAGCCCTCTATTAACAGGATCTAACTATGGCTACACCTTC
-	TRBV30	16	TRBJ1-5	-	CAWRERGGIGNQPQHF	TGTGCCTGGAGGGAGAGGGGGGGTATCGGCAATCAGCCCCAGCATTTT
once	TRBV18	15	TRBJ2-1	-	CASSPGAGLYGEQFF	TGTGCCAGCTCACCAGGGGCGGGGCTGTACGGGGAGCAGTTCTTC
-	TRBV6-6	16	TRBJ1-1	TRBD1	CASSLGQGVLGTEAFF	TGTGCCAGCAGTTTAGGACAGGGGGTCCTAGGAACTGAAGCTTTCTTT
-	TRBV7-6	16	TRBJ1-4	-	CASSLQVAATSEKLFF	TGTGCCAGCAGCTTACAAGTGGCGGCGACCAGTGAAAAACTGTTTTTT
-	TRBV5-1	13	TRBJ1-2	TRBD1	CASTTGGNYGYTF	TGCGCCAGCACCACAGGGGGTAACTATGGCTACACCTTC
-	TRBV15	14	TRBJ2-7	-	CATSRDHRGYEQYF	TGTGCCACCAGCAGAGATCACCGCGGGTACGAGCAGTACTTC
few	TRBV9	13	TRBJ2-1	-	CASSLSTGNEQFF	TGTGCCAGCAGCTTAAGTACAGGGAACGAGCAGTTCTTC
-	TRBV6-2/TRBV6-3	14	TRBJ1-1	TRBD1	CASSQDRVVTEAFF	TGTGCCAGCAGTCAAGACAGGGTGGTCACTGAAGCTTTCTTT
-	TRBV19	11	TRBJ1-3	-	CATTGRNTIYF	TGTGCCACGACAGGTAGAAACACCATATATTTT
-	TRBV19	16	TRBJ1-2	TRBD1	CASSPSPGQGSYGYTF	TGTGCCAGTAGCCCATCGCCGGGACAGGGGTCCTATGGCTACACCTTC
once	TRBV6-2/TRBV6-3	14	TRBJ1-1	-	CASSYPVMNTEAFF	TGTGCCAGCAGTTACCCAGTCATGAACACTGAAGCTTTCTTT
-	TRBV28	13	TRBJ1-1	TRBD1	CASRWTGVTEAFF	TGTGCCAGCAGGTGGACAGGGGTTACTGAAGCTTTCTTT
-	TRBV14	17	TRBJ1-2	-	CASSQEFFGSETYGYTF	TGTGCCAGCAGCCAAGAATTTTTTGGTAGCGAAACTTATGGCTACACCTTC
-	TRBV2	17	TRBJ1-1	-	CASSSQGLTKGGTEAFF	TGTGCCAGCAGTTCCCAAGGGCTTACAAAAGGGGGCACTGAAGCTTTCTTT
-	TRBV3-1/TRBV3-2	15	TRBJ1-1	-	CASSQDRGGNLGAFF	TGTGCCAGCAGCCAAGATAGGGGGGGGAACCTGGGAGCTTTCTTT
-	TRBV7-9	15	TRBJ2-2	TRBD1	CASSHGTGGLGELFF	TGTGCCAGCAGCCACGGGACAGGGGGCTTAGGGGAGCTGTTTTTT
-	TRBV2	15	TRBJ2-5	TRBD1	CASSDSGRGLKTQYF	TGTGCCAGCAGTGATTCGGGCAGGGGGCTTAAGACCCAGTACTTC
-	TRBV4-2	15	TRBJ1-2	TRBD1	CASSPDRAESYGYTF	TGTGCCAGCAGCCCCGACAGGGCCGAATCCTATGGCTACACCTTC
-	TRBV5-1	14	TRBJ1-1	-	CASSRQDMNTEAFF	TGCGCCAGCAGCCGACAGGACATGAACACTGAAGCTTTCTTT
-	TRBV9	16	TRBJ2-3	TRBD2	CASSTGLAGPTDTQYF	TGTGCCAGCAGCACGGGACTAGCGGGGCCCACAGATACGCAGTATTTT
-	TRBV19	15	TRBJ1-2	TRBD1	CASSFQTGGNYGYTF	TGTGCCAGTAGTTTCCAGACAGGGGGGAATTATGGCTACACCTTC
-	TRBV4-3	14	TRBJ1-1	-	CASRFRRINTEAFF	TGCGCCAGCAGATTTAGGCGGATTAACACTGAAGCCTTCTTT
once	TRBV5-1	16	TRBJ1-5	-	CASSPEGGFSNQPQHF	TGCGCCAGCAGCCCGGAAGGGGGATTTAGCAATCAGCCCCAGCATTTT
-	TRBV6-1	13	TRBJ1-5	-	CASSEGINQPQHF	TGTGCCAGCAGTGAGGGCATCAATCAGCCCCAGCATTTT
-	TRBV6-4	13	TRBJ2-3	TRBD2	CASSGGAVDTQYF	TGTGCCAGCAGCGGGGGGGCCGTAGATACGCAGTATTTT
-	TRBV11-2	14	TRBJ2-5	TRBD2	CASSSGLAGETQYF	TGTGCCAGCAGCTCAGGACTAGCGGGGGAGACCCAGTACTTC
-	TRBV3-1/TRBV3-2	14	TRBJ2-7	TRBD2	CASSRRGGANEQYF	TGTGCCAGCAGCCGGCGCGGGGGGGCCAACGAGCAGTACTTC
-	TRBV11-3	11	TRBJ1-1	-	CASSLSPEAFF	TGTGCCAGCAGCTTAAGCCCTGAAGCTTTCTTT
-	TRBV5-6	17	TRBJ1-5	-	CASSLMAGNLVNQPQHF	TGTGCCAGCAGCTTGATGGCAGGCAACCTCGTCAATCAGCCCCAGCATTTT
-	TRBV2	13	TRBJ1-4	-	CASKGRENEKLFF	TGTGCCAGCAAAGGAAGGGAGAATGAAAAACTGTTTTTT
-	TRBV12-3/TRBV12-4	12	TRBJ1-1	-	CASSPRGTEAFF	TGTGCCAGCAGTCCTCGGGGCACTGAAGCTTTCTTT
-	TRBV18	14	TRBJ1-1	-	CASSPNGGDTEAFF	TGTGCCAGCTCCCCTAACGGGGGGGACACTGAAGCTTTCTTT
-	TRBV27	14	TRBJ2-1	-	CASSFIQGNNEQFF	TGTGCCAGCAGTTTCATTCAGGGGAACAATGAGCAGTTCTTC
-	TRBV5-4	16	TRBJ2-5	TRBD1	CASSPGQGAYQETQYF	TGTGCCAGCAGTCCCGGACAGGGGGCGTACCAAGAGACCCAGTACTTC
-	TRBV10-3	13	TRBJ1-2	-	CAIRGALNKGYTF	TGTGCCATCAGGGGGGCCCTAAATAAAGGCTACACCTTC
-	TRBV10-3	13	TRBJ1-1	TRBD1	CASGGQANTEAFF	TGTGCCAGTGGAGGACAGGCGAACACTGAAGCTTTCTTT
-	TRBV5-1	15	TRBJ1-4	TRBD1	CASSGTGGQGEKLFF	TGCGCCAGCAGCGGGACAGGGGGCCAAGGTGAAAAACTGTTTTTT
-	TRBV4-3	16	TRBJ1-1	TRBD1	CASSQGQGAMNTEAFF	TGCGCCAGCAGCCAAGGACAGGGAGCTATGAACACTGAAGCTTTCTTT
few	TRBV18	14	TRBJ2-1	-	CASSPLGQSNEQFF	TGTGCCAGCTCACCACTCGGACAAAGTAATGAGCAGTTCTTC
-	TRBV15	14	TRBJ1-2	TRBD1	CATSSGQGRYGYTF	TGTGCCACCAGCAGTGGACAGGGGCGGTATGGCTACACCTTC
-	TRBV5-1	12	TRBJ2-5	-	CASSYGGETQYF	TGCGCCAGCAGCTATGGGGGGGAGACCCAGTACTTC